The sequence of this T cell receptor beta chain was determined in a study of breast tumors, draining lymph nodes, adjacent tissues. This clonotype was recorded many times. The germline V gene has CDR1 SEHNR and CDR2 FQNEAQ (reference sequence). V was clipped by 7 bases and J by 0 bases, with 13 bases between them. The CDR3 extends over 16 amino acids. TCRdb independently ran MiXCR on the multiplex PCR reads; one entry per CDR3 protein. Of 180,000 or so distinct CDR3 sequences listed, 30% to 40% were seen once; the top ten hold around 4.5%. Samples came from axillary lymph nodes draining the breast cancer.

The sequence derives from a female donor with breast cancer. Some clones in this sample may be carry-over from other donors' samples. The rearrangement joins TRBV7-9 to TRBJ2-6; D may match TRBD1 or TRBD2 (5 bases each). Sample: axillary lymph node tissue. This CDR3 is CASMGDSFSGANVLTF. The CDR3 DNA reads TGTGCCAGCATGGGAGACAGCTTCTCTGGGGCCAACGTCCTGACTTTC. The full variable domain, in which reference TRBV7-9 and TRBJ2-6 provide the parts outside the CDR3, is DTGVSQNPRHKITKRGQNVTFRCDPISEHNRLYWYRQTLGQGPEFLTYFQNEAQLEKSRLLSDRFSAERPKGSFSTLEIQRTEQGDSAMYLCASMGDSFSGANVLTFGAGSRLTVL.